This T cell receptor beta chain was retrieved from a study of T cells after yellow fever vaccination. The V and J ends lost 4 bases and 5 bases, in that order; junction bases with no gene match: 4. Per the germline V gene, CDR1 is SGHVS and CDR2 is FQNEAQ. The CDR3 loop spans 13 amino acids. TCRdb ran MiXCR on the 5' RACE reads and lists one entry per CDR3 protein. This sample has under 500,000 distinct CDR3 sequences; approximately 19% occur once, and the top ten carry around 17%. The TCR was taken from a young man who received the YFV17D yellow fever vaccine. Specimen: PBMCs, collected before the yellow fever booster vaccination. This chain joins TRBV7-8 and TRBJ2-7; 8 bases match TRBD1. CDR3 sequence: CASSWTGRNEQYF. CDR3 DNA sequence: TGTGCCAGCAGCTGGACAGGGAGGAACGAGCAGTACTTC.